This T cell receptor beta chain comes out of a study of cytomegalovirus exposure and HLA in healthy donors. Study-level points and caveats: Of the V segments, some could not be distinguished, including TRBV6-2 and TRBV6-3, and were excluded. In a later analysis, the majority of CMV-associated beta chains seemingly showed HLA restriction. The study recorded some 160 TCR beta chains that were cytomegalovirus-associated.

In the case of this clone: Its specificity is unknown.

V was clipped by 3 bases and J by 3 bases, with 16 bases between them. CDR1 is SGHDT, CDR2 YYEEEE, per germline. The CDR3 runs to 15 residues. Use of 60 Vbeta and 13 Jbeta primers characterized the PCR. The table came from immunoSEQ multiplex PCR; TCRdb's copy has only in-frame clones and leaves some out. This table has over 100,000 clones, 81% appearing once. The chain recombines TRBV5-6 with TRBJ2-7; a weak D match, TRBD1 (5 bases). Sequences were obtained from PBMCs. The TCR sequence derives from a woman younger than 45 in good health and CMV-seronegative. The CDR3 is CASSSTELFSYEQYF. In DNA, the CDR3 is TGTGCCAGCAGCTCGACAGAACTGTTTAGCTACGAGCAGTACTTC.